This T cell receptor (beta chain) originates from a study of blood T cell repertoires in COVID-19. About the study: Whether acute or convalescent, the COVID-19 samples came from the United States, Italy and Spain.

Participants came from around 25 US areas, aged about 18 to 100 years. TCRdb keeps only in-frame clones here, not all; method: immunoSEQ multiplex PCR. The repertoire includes 300,000 to 500,000 clones, 70% to 90% of them detected once, and about 0.89% sits in the top ten. Sequenced input: PBMCs or T cells enriched from blood (not recorded which). This receptor was obtained from a woman in her 30s with acute COVID-19.

In nucleotides, the CDR3 is TGCGCCAGCAGCCAAGAGTGGTTCAGGGGGCTTATGTCGGCGAACACTGAAGCTTTCTTT. This gives the protein CASSQEWFRGLMSANTEAFF. The chain combines TRBV4-1 with TRBJ1-1; 8 positions match TRBD1. Germline CDR1 is MGHRA and CDR2 is YSYEKL. This CDR3 has 20 residues. Trimming removed 0 bases from V and 1 base from J; junction bases left unmatched: 16.